What follows are 27 T cell receptor beta chains derived from one specimen sequenced in a study of blood T cell repertoires in COVID-19. Some clones are missing from TCRdb's copy, which holds only in-frame ones; the method was immunoSEQ multiplex PCR. The data contain 110,000 to 150,000 clones, approximately 90% of them singletons. Sequenced: peripheral blood. These receptors came from a woman aged 55-69 years with active COVID-19.

V and J are TRBV4-1 and TRBJ1-2; tentative D call: TRBD1 (5 bases). V was clipped by 1 base and J by 7 bases, with 19 bases between them. CDR1 and CDR2 (germline): MGHRA, YSYEKL. This CDR3 contains 16 residues. CDR3 sequence reads: CASSQGPREGLGGYTF. Here the CDR3 DNA reads TGCGCCAGCAGCCAAGGTCCTCGGGAGGGGCTAGGTGGCTACACCTTC.

J is TRBJ1-6 and V is TRBV6-2 or TRBV6-3; D is unclear. V gave up 6 bases and J gave up 10 bases, with 7 bases separating them. This CDR3 contains 11 residues. Germline V gene lookup returns CDR1 MNHEY and CDR2 SVGEGT. CDR3: CASSRSSPLHF. In DNA form, the CDR3 reads TGTGCCAGCAGCAGAAGCTCACCCCTCCACTTT.

The chain recombines TRBV6-2 or TRBV6-3 with TRBJ1-3; D unclear. This CDR3 contains 15 residues. Trimming removed 3 bases from V and 2 bases from J, with 11 bases in between. CDR1 and CDR2 (germline): MNHEY, SVGEGT. The CDR3 protein is CASSYPPGTGNTIYF. The CDR3 bases are TGTGCCAGCAGTTATCCCCCGGGAACTGGAAACACCATATATTTT.

This clone was recorded only once. The chain is built from TRBV21-1 and TRBJ2-7; the D call TRBD2 from the table was never checked on the DNA. TRBV21-1 has pseudogene status. The CDR3 runs to 15 residues. The DNA for the CDR3 is TGTGCCAGCAGCAGCGGGACTCCAGGAGACTACGAGCAGTACTTC. Amino acid sequence: CASSSGTPGDYEQYF.

V usage is TRBV27 and J usage is TRBJ2-1; 8 bases match TRBD1. This CDR3 spans 14 amino acids. V lost 10 bases to trimming and J lost 0 bases; unmatched junction nucleotides: 5. The germline gives CDR1 MNHEY, CDR2 SMNVEV (reference sequence). For the CDR3, the DNA is TGTGCCAACCCTACAGGGGGCTCCTACAATGAGCAGTTCTTC. This sequence encodes CANPTGGSYNEQFF.

The rearrangement joins TRBV28 to TRBJ2-7; 14 nucleotides align to TRBD2. In germline, CDR1 is MDHEN, CDR2 SYDVKM. The CDR3 consists of 17 residues. Trimming cost V 6 bases and J 5 bases; bases outside gene matches: 12. The CDR3 here is CASSLWGTSGSWDEQYF. The CDR3 DNA sequence: TGTGCCAGCAGCCTTTGGGGGACTAGCGGGAGCTGGGACGAGCAGTACTTC.

The chain uses TRBV18 and TRBJ1-4; TRBD1 aligns across 7 bases. Germline trimming cut 3 bases from V and 8 bases from J; bases unmatched to any gene: 3. This CDR3 has 13 residues. From germline, CDR1 is KGHSH and CDR2 LQKENI. The CDR3 region is CASSPGQAEKLFF. The CDR3 region has the DNA TGTGCCAGCTCACCCGGACAGGCCGAAAAACTGTTTTTT.

The V and J genes are TRBV6-2 or TRBV6-3 and TRBJ2-1, with 14 bases that match TRBD2. J was trimmed by 9 bases and V by 5 bases; bases with no gene match: 9. CDR3 length: 16 amino acids. CDR1 is MNHEY and CDR2 is SVGEGT in the germline V gene. CDR3 loop: CASSKLRTSGRFEQFF. The CDR3 bases are TGTGCCAGCAGTAAACTCAGGACTAGCGGGAGGTTTGAGCAGTTCTTC.

This chain connects TRBV15 to TRBJ1-3; 7 nucleotides match TRBD1. The CDR3 runs to 17 residues. The junction had 15 bases not matched to a gene; V was cut back by 4 bases and J by 6 bases. Per germline, CDR1 LNHNV and CDR2 YYDKDF (reference sequence). The CDR3 sequence: CATSTPTIQGMKNTIYF. The CDR3 nucleotides read TGTGCCACCAGCACACCAACAATACAGGGGATGAAAAACACCATATATTTT.

The chain couples TRBV9 to TRBJ2-2; D perhaps matches TRBD1 (6 bases). The CDR3 covers 16 residues. Looked up from germline, CDR1 is SGDLS and CDR2 is YYNGEE. V was clipped by 4 bases and J by 0 bases, with 13 bases between them. This CDR3 reads CASSPRGDTNTGELFF. In DNA form, the CDR3 reads TGTGCCAGCAGCCCTCGTGGGGACACGAACACCGGGGAGCTGTTTTTT.

The chain carries TRBV5-4 and TRBJ1-1; maybe TRBD1 (6 bases). Trimming removed 8 bases at V and 7 bases at J, with 18 bases between. The germline gives CDR1 SGHNT, CDR2 YYREEE (reference sequence). CDR3 length: 13 amino acids. DNA of the CDR3: TGTGCCAGTTCGACAGGTTACCCCTTTGAAGCTTTCTTT. Its protein product is CASSTGYPFEAFF.

J is TRBJ1-2 and V is TRBV14, with D possibly TRBD1 on 6 matching bases. V was shortened by 1 base and J by 7 bases, with 13 bases between the two germline ends. Germline CDR1 and CDR2: SGHDN and FVKESK. The CDR3 runs to 14 residues. The CDR3 DNA reads TGTGCCAGCAGCCAAGGGGGGCATTTCTCTGGCTACACCTTC. This translates into CASSQGGHFSGYTF.

This clone showed up just a few times. This rearrangement joins TRBV7-9 to TRBJ2-1, with TRBD2 matching over 10 bases. The CDR3 runs 14 residues. V lost 7 bases, J lost 4 bases, and 4 bases stayed unmatched. CDR1 is SEHNR, CDR2 FQNEAQ, per germline (reference sequence). The CDR3 region is CASKILAGYNEQFF. CDR3 DNA: TGTGCCAGCAAAATACTAGCGGGGTACAATGAGCAGTTCTTC.

The chain employs TRBV19 and TRBJ2-7; D call uncertain. Germline CDR1 is LNHDA and CDR2 is SQIVND (reference sequence). Trimming stripped 1 base from V and 7 bases from J, with 11 bases between. This CDR3 region has 13 residues. The CDR3 is CASSIVGRGEQYF. CDR3 in DNA: TGTGCCAGTAGTATAGTTGGGCGTGGGGAGCAGTACTTC.

The chain links TRBV6-5 to TRBJ2-7, with TRBD2 matching 7 bases. This CDR3 is 14 amino acids long. The V and J ends lost 2 bases and 3 bases, in that order; junction bases with no gene match: 4. CDR1 is MNHEY and CDR2 is SVGAGI in the germline V gene. The CDR3 is CASSYGGGSYEQYF. The CDR3 region has the DNA TGTGCCAGCAGTTACGGGGGGGGAAGCTACGAGCAGTACTTC.

This clone has only a few counts. The chain has TRBV3-1 (or the pseudogene TRBV3-2) and TRBJ2-2, with 14 bases aligning to TRBD2. Trimming removed 4 bases from V and 4 bases from J; junction bases left unmatched: 11. This CDR3 spans 19 amino acids. Germline V CDR1 and CDR2: LGHDT, YNNKEL (reference sequence). CDR3 in DNA: TGTGCCAGCAGCCGACGTCGACTAGCGGGAGGGCCAGGCACCGGGGAGCTGTTTTTT. Translation: CASSRRRLAGGPGTGELFF.

The gene calls are TRBV3-1 (or the pseudogene TRBV3-2) and TRBJ2-7; 9 positions match TRBD2. Per the germline V gene, CDR1 is LGHDT and CDR2 is YNNKEL (reference sequence). Trimming took 5 bases from V and 3 from J; bases not matched to a gene: 20. The CDR3 is 19 amino acids. CDR3 region: CASSFDQQYFSGRIYEQYF. The CDR3 DNA reads TGTGCCAGCAGCTTTGATCAACAGTATTTTAGCGGGAGAATCTACGAGCAGTACTTC.

This rearrangement joins TRBV19 to TRBJ2-7; TRBD1 aligns across 9 bases. The CDR3 totals 15 residues. The ends lost 7 bases at V and 3 bases at J; junction bases unmatched: 10. In germline, CDR1 is LNHDA, CDR2 SQIVND (reference sequence). In nucleotides, the CDR3 is TGTGCCAGTAAGCTCAGGACAGGGGCTATCTACGAGCAGTACTTC. It translates to CASKLRTGAIYEQYF.

V and J are TRBV25-1 and TRBJ2-4; possibly TRBD1 for D (6 bases). This CDR3 spans 17 amino acids. Germline V gene lookup returns CDR1 MGHDK and CDR2 SYGVNS. The V end was cut by 2 bases, the J end by 0 bases, with 14 bases between. This CDR3 is CASSEKDRLLAKNIQYF. The CDR3 nucleotides are TGTGCCAGCAGTGAAAAAGACAGGCTACTAGCCAAAAACATTCAGTACTTC.

The V and J genes are TRBV9 and TRBJ1-6; TRBD1 is a possible D gene (5 bases). V was clipped by 0 bases and J by 6 bases, with 10 bases between them. The CDR3 consists of 15 residues. CDR1 and CDR2 from the germline V gene are SGDLS and YYNGEE. CDR3 nucleotides: TGTGCCAGCAGCGTAGGCGGACACAGTAATTCACCCCTCCACTTT. Protein: CASSVGGHSNSPLHF.

In DNA form, the CDR3 reads TGTGCCAGCAGTAGACTAGCGGACCCCCATGAGCAGTTCTTC. Translated, it gives CASSRLADPHEQFF. The chain couples TRBV28 to TRBJ2-1, with 9 bases identical to TRBD2. Germline V gene data show CDR1 as MDHEN and CDR2 as SYDVKM. Trimming removed 5 bases from V and 8 bases from J; junction bases left unmatched: 7. The CDR3 extends over 14 amino acids.

The rearrangement links TRBV29-1 to TRBJ2-1; 12 bases line up with TRBD2. V was pared by 8 bases and J by 8 bases, with 7 bases of the junction left unmatched. The CDR3 is made up of 13 amino acids. The germline V gene encodes CDR1 SQVTM and CDR2 ANQGSEA. The CDR3 loop is CSSIRTSGDEQFF. Written as DNA, the CDR3 is TGCAGCTCCATAAGGACTAGCGGGGATGAGCAGTTCTTC.

This rearrangement joins TRBV30 to TRBJ1-1, with TRBD1 matching over 8 bases. The CDR3 is made up of 11 amino acids. The V gene end was trimmed by 3 bases and the J gene end by 8 bases; junction bases not matched to a gene: 2. From germline, CDR1 is GTSNPN and CDR2 SVGIG (reference sequence). CDR3 in DNA: TGTGCCTGGAGCTGGACAGGGGAAGCTTTCTTT. Amino acids: CAWSWTGEAFF.

This clone has a single count. The CDR3 spells CASSRQGGLNTIYF. As DNA, the CDR3 is TGTGCCAGCTCACGCCAGGGAGGCCTAAACACCATATATTTT. The chain combines TRBV18 with TRBJ1-3, with a possible D match to TRBD1 (5 bases). V shed 4 bases and J shed 6 bases, with 13 bases lying between them. The CDR3 is 14 residues long. Germline V gives CDR1 KGHSH, CDR2 LQKENI.

The chain carries TRBV7-2 and TRBJ1-1, with 7 bases identical to TRBD1. CDR3 size: 15 residues. The germline gives CDR1 SGHTA, CDR2 FQGNSA. The V and J ends lost 0 bases and 4 bases, in that order; junction bases with no gene match: 5. Here the CDR3 DNA reads TGTGCCAGCAGCTTAGCTGGGACAGCGACCACTGAAGCTTTCTTT. Translated, it gives CASSLAGTATTEAFF.

The chain employs TRBV19 and TRBJ2-3; 12 positions match TRBD2. Trimming cost V 6 bases and J 6 bases; bases outside gene matches: 13. The germline V gene has CDR1 LNHDA and CDR2 SQIVND (reference sequence). The CDR3 is 17 amino acids. CDR3: CASSRAGTSGSGDTQYF. The CDR3 nucleotides are TGTGCCAGTAGCCGAGCCGGGACTAGCGGGTCCGGGGATACGCAGTATTTT.

V is TRBV27 and J is TRBJ2-7; TRBD2 matches 9 bases. J lost 0 bases, V lost 6 bases, and 6 bases had no gene match. Germline V gene sequence: CDR1 MNHEY, CDR2 SMNVEV (reference sequence). The CDR3 is 15 residues long. The CDR3 coding sequence is TGTGCCAGCAGCCGACTAGCGGACATCTCCTACGAGCAGTACTTC. Amino acids: CASSRLADISYEQYF.